What follows describes a single TCR beta chain. Its target is unknown. The sample is drawn from a study of T cell responses to AZD1222 COVID-19 vaccine. General study results and limits: Spike-specific TCR breadth rose after two AZD1222 doses, and depth rose as well. Repertoires in all cases were sampled only once the peak T cell response had passed.

Produced via immunoSEQ multiplex PCR; TCRdb's table is partial and in-frame only. The sample carries 150,000 or so clones, around 90% recorded once. The receptor was isolated from an adult in good health. The sample consisted of peripheral blood, taken on day 0 of AZD1222 vaccination.

CDR3 residues: CASSLDRDQPQHF. The CDR3 region has the DNA TGTGCCAGCAGCTTAGACAGAGATCAGCCCCAGCATTTT. The chain carries TRBV7-2 and TRBJ1-5; D remains unclear. The CDR3 length is 13 residues. The germline V gene has CDR1 SGHTA and CDR2 FQGNSA. Trimming stripped 1 base from V and 5 bases from J, with 6 bases between.